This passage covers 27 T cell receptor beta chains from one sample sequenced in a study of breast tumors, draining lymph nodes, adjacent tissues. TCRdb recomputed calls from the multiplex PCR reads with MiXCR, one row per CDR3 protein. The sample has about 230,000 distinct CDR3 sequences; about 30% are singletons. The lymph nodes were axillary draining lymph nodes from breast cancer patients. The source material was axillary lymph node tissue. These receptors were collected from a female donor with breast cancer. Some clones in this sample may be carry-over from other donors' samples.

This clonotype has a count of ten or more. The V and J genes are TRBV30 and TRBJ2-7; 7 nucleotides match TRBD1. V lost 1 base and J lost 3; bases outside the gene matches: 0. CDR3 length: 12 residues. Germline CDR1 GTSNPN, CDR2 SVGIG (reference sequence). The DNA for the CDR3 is TGTGCCTGGAGTGGACAGGGCTACGAGCAGTACTTC. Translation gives CAWSGQGYEQYF.

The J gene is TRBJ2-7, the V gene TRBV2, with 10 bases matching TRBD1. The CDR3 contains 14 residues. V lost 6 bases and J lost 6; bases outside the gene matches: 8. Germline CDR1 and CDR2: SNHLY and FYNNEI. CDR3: CASSRDRGTFEQYF. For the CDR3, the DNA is TGTGCCAGCAGCAGGGACAGGGGAACGTTCGAGCAGTACTTC.

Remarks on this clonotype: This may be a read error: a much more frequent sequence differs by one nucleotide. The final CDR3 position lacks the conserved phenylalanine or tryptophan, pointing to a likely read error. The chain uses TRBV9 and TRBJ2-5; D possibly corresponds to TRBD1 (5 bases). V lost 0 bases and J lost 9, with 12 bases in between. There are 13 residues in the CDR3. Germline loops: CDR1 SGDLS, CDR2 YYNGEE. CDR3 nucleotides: TGTGCCAGCAGCGTAGATAATAGCAGGGCCCAGTACTCC. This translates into CASSVDNSRAQYS.

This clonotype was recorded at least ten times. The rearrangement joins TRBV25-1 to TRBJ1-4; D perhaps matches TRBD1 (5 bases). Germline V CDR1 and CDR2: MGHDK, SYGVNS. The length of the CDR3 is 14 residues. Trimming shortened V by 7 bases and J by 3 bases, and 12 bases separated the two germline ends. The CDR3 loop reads CASKMGRANEKLFF. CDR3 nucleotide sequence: TGTGCCAGCAAGATGGGCAGGGCTAATGAAAAACTGTTTTTT.

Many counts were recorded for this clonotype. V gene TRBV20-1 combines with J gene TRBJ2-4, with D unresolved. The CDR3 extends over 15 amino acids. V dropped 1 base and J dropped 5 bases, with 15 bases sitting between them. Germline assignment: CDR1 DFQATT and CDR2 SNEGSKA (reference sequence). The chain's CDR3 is CSARGVERGENIQYF. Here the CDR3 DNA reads TGCAGTGCTAGAGGGGTGGAGCGAGGAGAAAACATTCAGTACTTC.

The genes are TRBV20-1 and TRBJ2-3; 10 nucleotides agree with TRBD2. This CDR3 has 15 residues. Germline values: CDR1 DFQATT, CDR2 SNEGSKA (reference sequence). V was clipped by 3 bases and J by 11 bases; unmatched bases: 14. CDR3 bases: TGCAGTGCTAGTGTGAGCGGGAGGGCCGGCAATGAGCAGTATTTT. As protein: CSASVSGRAGNEQYF.

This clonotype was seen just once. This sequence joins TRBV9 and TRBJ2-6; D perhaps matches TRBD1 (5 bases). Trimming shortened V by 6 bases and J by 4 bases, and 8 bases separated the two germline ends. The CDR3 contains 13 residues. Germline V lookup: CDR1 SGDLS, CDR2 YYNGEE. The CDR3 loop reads CASTRTGANVLTF. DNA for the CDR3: TGTGCCAGCACCCGGACAGGGGCCAACGTCCTGACTTTC.

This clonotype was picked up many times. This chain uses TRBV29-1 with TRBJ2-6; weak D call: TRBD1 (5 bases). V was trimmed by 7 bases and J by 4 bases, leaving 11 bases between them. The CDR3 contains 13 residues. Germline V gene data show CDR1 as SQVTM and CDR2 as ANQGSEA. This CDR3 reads CSAEGAGANVLTF. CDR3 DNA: TGCAGCGCGGAAGGGGCAGGGGCCAACGTCCTGACTTTC.

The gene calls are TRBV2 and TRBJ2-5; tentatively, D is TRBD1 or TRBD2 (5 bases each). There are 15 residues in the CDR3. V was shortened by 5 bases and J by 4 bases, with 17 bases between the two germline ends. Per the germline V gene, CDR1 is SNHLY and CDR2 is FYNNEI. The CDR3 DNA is TGTGCCAGCAGTTATCAACCGGGGCCCAGAGAGACCCAGTACTTC. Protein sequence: CASSYQPGPRETQYF.

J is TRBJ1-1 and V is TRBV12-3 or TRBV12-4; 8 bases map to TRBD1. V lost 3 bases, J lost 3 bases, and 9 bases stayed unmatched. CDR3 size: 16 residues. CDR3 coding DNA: TGTGCCAGCAGTTTTGCGAGGACAGGGAAGGACACTGAAGCTTTCTTT. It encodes CASSFARTGKDTEAFF.

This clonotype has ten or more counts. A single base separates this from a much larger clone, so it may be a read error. CDR3 amino acids: CASSSIGGGQETQHF. For the CDR3, the DNA is TGTGCTAGCAGCTCCATTGGGGGCGGCCAAGAGACCCAGCACTTC. This sequence joins TRBV7-7 and TRBJ2-5, with a possible D match to TRBD1 (6 bases). CDR3 length: 15 residues. Germline assignment: CDR1 SSHAT and CDR2 FNYEAQ (reference sequence).

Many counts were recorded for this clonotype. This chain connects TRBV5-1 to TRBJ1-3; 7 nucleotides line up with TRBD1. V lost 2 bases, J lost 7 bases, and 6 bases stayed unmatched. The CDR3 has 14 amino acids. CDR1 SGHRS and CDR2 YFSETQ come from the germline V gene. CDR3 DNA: TGCGCCAGCAGCTTTTCGGACAGGTTCAACACCATATATTTT. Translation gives CASSFSDRFNTIYF.

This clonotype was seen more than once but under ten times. This CDR3 is CASSVGQGDTEAFF. CDR3 in DNA: TGTGCCAGCAGCGTAGGACAGGGGGATACTGAAGCTTTCTTT. The chain employs TRBV9 and TRBJ1-1; 9 bases agree with TRBD1. This CDR3 has 14 amino acids. Germline lookup yields CDR1 SGDLS and CDR2 YYNGEE. Unmatched junction bases numbered 2, after V lost 0 bases and J lost 5 bases.

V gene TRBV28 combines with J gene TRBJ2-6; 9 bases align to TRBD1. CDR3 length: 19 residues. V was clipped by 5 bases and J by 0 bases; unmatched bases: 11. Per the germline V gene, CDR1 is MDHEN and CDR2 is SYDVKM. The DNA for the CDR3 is TGTGCCAGCAGTACCCTCGGACAGGGGAAGAGCTCTGGGGCCAACGTCCTGACTTTC. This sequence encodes CASSTLGQGKSSGANVLTF. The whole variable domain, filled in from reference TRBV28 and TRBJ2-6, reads DVKVTQSSRYLVKRTGEKVFLECVQDMDHENMFWYRQDPGLGLRLIYFSYDVKMKEKGDIPEGYSVSREKKERFSLILESASTNQTSMYLCASSTLGQGKSSGANVLTFGAGSRLTVL.

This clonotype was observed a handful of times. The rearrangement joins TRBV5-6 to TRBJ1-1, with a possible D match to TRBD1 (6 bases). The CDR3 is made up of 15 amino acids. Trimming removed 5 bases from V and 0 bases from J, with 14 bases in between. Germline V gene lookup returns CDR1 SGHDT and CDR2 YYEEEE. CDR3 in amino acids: CASRFAGTLNTEAFF. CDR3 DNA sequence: TGTGCCAGCAGATTCGCCGGGACACTGAACACTGAAGCTTTCTTT.

CDR3 region: CASSLPPGETQHF. CDR3 bases: TGTGCCAGCAGCTTACCCCCCGGAGAGACCCAGCATTTT. The genes are TRBV7-9 and TRBJ1-5; D is unresolved. The germline V gene has CDR1 SEHNR and CDR2 FQNEAQ (reference sequence). The CDR3 loop spans 13 amino acids. Trimming removed 2 bases at V and 11 bases at J, with 13 bases between.

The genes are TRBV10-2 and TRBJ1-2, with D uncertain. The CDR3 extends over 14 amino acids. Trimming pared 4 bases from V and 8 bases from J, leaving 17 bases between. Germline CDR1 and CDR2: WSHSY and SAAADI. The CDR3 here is CASSGAPSAMGYTF. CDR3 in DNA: TGCGCCAGCAGTGGGGCGCCCTCGGCTATGGGCTACACCTTC.

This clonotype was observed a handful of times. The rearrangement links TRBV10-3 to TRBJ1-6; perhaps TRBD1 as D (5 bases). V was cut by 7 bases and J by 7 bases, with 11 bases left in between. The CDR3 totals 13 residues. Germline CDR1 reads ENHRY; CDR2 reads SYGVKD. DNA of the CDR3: TGTGCCATCATGGAGGGGATAAATTCACCCCTCCACTTT. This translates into CAIMEGINSPLHF.

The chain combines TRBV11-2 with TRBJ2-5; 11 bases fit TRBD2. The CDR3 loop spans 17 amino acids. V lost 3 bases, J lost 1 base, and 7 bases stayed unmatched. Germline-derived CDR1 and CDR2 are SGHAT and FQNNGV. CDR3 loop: CASSFSGRALRQETQYF. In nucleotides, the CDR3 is TGTGCCAGCAGCTTTAGCGGGAGGGCCCTGCGCCAAGAGACCCAGTACTTC.

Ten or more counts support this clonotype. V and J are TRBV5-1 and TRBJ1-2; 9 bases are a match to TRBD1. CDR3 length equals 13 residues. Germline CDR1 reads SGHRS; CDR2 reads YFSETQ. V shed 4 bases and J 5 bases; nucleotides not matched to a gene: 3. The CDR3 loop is CASSDGQGYGYTF. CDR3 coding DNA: TGCGCCAGCAGCGACGGACAGGGGTATGGCTACACCTTC.

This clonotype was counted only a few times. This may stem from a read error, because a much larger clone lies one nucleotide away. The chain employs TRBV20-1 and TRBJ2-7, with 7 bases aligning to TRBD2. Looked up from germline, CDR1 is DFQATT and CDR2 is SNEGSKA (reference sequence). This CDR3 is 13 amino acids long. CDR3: CSASGGDSYAQYF. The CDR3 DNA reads TGCAGTGCTAGTGGGGGGGACTCCTACGCGCAGTACTTC.

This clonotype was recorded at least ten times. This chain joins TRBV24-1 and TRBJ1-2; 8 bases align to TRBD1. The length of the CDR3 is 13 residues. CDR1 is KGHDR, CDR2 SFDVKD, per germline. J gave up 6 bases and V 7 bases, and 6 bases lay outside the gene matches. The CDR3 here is CATSQQTGDGYTF. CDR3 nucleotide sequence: TGTGCCACCAGCCAACAGACAGGGGATGGCTACACCTTC.

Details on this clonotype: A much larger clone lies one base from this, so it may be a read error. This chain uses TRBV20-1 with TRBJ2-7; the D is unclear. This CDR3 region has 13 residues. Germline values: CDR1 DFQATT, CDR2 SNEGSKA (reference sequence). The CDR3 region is CSARATGSYAQYF. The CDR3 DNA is TGCAGTGCTAGAGCAACCGGGTCCTACGCGCAGTACTTC.

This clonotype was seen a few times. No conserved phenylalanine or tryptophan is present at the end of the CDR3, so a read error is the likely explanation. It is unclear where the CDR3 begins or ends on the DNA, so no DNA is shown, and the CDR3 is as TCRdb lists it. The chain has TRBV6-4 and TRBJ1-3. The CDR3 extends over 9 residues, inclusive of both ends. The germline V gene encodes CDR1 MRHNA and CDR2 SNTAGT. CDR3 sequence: CASSEQSNT.

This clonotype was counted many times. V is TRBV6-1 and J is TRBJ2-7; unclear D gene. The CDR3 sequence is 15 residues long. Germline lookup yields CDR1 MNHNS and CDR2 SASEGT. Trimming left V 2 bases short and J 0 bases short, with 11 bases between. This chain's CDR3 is CASSESFSRSYEQYF. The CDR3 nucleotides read TGTGCCAGCAGTGAAAGTTTTAGCCGCTCCTACGAGCAGTACTTC.

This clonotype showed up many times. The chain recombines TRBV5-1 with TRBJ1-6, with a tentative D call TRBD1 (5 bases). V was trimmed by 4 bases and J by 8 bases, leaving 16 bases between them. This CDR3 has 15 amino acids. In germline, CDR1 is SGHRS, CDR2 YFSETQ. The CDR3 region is CASSLSGGPYSPLHF. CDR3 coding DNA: TGCGCCAGCAGCCTCTCGGGGGGACCATATTCACCCCTCCACTTT.

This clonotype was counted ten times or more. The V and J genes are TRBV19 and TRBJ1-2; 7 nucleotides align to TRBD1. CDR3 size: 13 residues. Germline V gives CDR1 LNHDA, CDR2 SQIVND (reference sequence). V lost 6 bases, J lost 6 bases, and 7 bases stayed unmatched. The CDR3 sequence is CASSYRGFDGYTF. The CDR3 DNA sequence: TGTGCCAGTAGCTACAGGGGATTCGATGGCTACACCTTC.